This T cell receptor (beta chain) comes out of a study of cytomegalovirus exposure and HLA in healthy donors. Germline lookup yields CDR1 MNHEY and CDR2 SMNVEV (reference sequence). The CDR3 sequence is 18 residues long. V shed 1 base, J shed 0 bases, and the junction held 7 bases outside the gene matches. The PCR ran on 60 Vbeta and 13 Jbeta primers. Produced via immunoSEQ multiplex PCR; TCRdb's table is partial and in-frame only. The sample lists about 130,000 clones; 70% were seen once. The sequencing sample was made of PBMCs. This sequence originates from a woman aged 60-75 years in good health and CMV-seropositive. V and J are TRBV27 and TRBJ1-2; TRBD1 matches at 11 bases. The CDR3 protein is CASSLFGTGGAANYGYTF. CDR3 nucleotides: TGTGCCAGCAGTTTATTCGGGACAGGGGGGGCAGCTAACTATGGCTACACCTTC.